These 2 T cell receptor beta chains originate from one sample sequenced in a study of spatial heterogeneity in lung cancer. Time point reported: sample taken at primary tumor resection. Unsorted tumor, nontumor lung tissue or cryopreserved PBMC supplied the whole RNA. TCRdb analysed the 5' RACE reads with MiXCR anew, one entry per CDR3 protein. This sample has some 21,000 distinct CDR3 sequences, with around 4.6% found just once. This specimen consisted of PBMCs, obtained at surgery. These receptors originate from a male donor with early-stage non-small cell lung cancer.

This clonotype was observed a handful of times. The chain combines TRBV5-6 with TRBJ1-6; the D is unclear. Trimming took 4 bases from V and 5 from J, leaving 10 bases between them. The length of the CDR3 is 14 residues. Germline V gene data show CDR1 as SGHDT and CDR2 as YYEEEE. The CDR3, as DNA: TGTGCCAGCAGCGCGGGAGAGCATAATTCACCCCTCCACTTT. The encoded protein is CASSAGEHNSPLHF.

This clonotype was recorded at least ten times. The genes are TRBV15 and TRBJ2-7; a weak D match, TRBD2 (6 bases). Trimming removed 0 bases at V and 4 bases at J, with 16 bases between. In germline, CDR1 is LNHNV, CDR2 YYDKDF (reference sequence). The CDR3 extends over 16 amino acids. CDR3 sequence: CATSRDGVTSGYEQYF. The CDR3 bases are TGTGCCACCAGCAGAGATGGGGTGACTAGTGGTTACGAGCAGTACTTC.